This is a list of T cell receptor beta chains from one sample in a study of regulatory and conventional T cells in RAG deficiency. Assay used: immunoSEQ multiplex PCR; TCRdb lists only in-frame clones, some missing. The sample has under 25,000 clones; roughly 90% are singletons. A further study also used this sample, focusing on regulatory T cells.

The sequenced sample was Tregs sorted from blood. These receptors were taken from a human donor in good health. Each CDR3 is given with its conserved first and last residue. D genes are given only for firm matches. Clone size is not always given. Where it is, it says once, few, many or a class for expanded clones.

TRBD1	few	TRBJ1-6	TRBV7-2	TGTGCCAGCAGCTTAGGGACAGGGACTAATTCACCCCTCCACTTT	CASSLGTGTNSPLHF
-	-	TRBJ1-5	TRBV6-1	TGTGCCAGCAGCCCCCAGGGTAATAAGCCCCAGCATTTT	CASSPQGNKPQHF
-	-	TRBJ1-1	TRBV5-1	TGCGCCAGCAGCTTGGGCAGACCAATGAGCCTGATGAACACTGAAGCTTTCTTT	CASSLGRPMSLMNTEAFF
-	-	TRBJ1-5	TRBV5-1	TGCGCCAGCAGCTTGGAAGGGGCCGGACGGCCCCAGCATTTT	CASSLEGAGRPQHF
TRBD2	-	TRBJ2-1	TRBV12-5	TGTGCTAGTGGTTTGGTATTAGCGGGAGGCCACAATGAGCAGTTCTTC	CASGLVLAGGHNEQFF
-	once	TRBJ1-5	TRBV6-1	TGTGCCAGCAGTGAAGCAACGGCGGGAGGCAATCAGCCCCAGCATTTT	CASSEATAGGNQPQHF
-	-	TRBJ1-2	TRBV30	TGTGCCTGCATGGGGGTGGGCTATGGCTACACCTTC	CACMGVGYGYTF
-	-	TRBJ2-2	TRBV30	TGTGCCTGGAGTGTACTAGGATCCACCGGGGAGCTGTTTTTT	CAWSVLGSTGELFF
-	-	TRBJ2-3	TRBV5-4	TGTGCCAGCAGCCTCAGCACAGATACGCAGTATTTT	CASSLSTDTQYF
-	-	TRBJ2-7	TRBV29-1	TGCAGCGTTACCCGACAGCCCCAGGGGTACGAGCAGTACTTC	CSVTRQPQGYEQYF
-	-	TRBJ1-4	TRBV27	TGTGCCAGCAGTTTACGGCGGGGGAGTAATGAAAAACTGTTTTTT	CASSLRRGSNEKLFF
-	-	TRBJ1-5	TRBV28	TGTGCCAGCAGTTCTTGGACGGACCGGAATCAGCCCCAGCATTTT	CASSSWTDRNQPQHF
-	-	TRBJ1-5	TRBV28	TGTGCCAGCAGCCCCTGGGGGGCGCGCAATCAGCCCCAGCATTTT	CASSPWGARNQPQHF
TRBD2	-	TRBJ2-5	TRBV9	TGTGCCAGCAGCGCCCATTTAGCGGGGCCCAGAGAGACCCAGTACTTC	CASSAHLAGPRETQYF
-	-	TRBJ1-5	TRBV6-1	TGTGCCAATGGGGGGAACCCCAATCAGCCCCAGCATTTT	CANGGNPNQPQHF
TRBD2	-	TRBJ2-2	TRBV30	TGTGCCTGGAAATTTAGCGGGAGGGCCCACGGGGAGCTGTTTTTT	CAWKFSGRAHGELFF
TRBD1	few	TRBJ2-1	TRBV14	TGTGCCAGCAGCCAAACAGACAGGGTGGGGGCCTACAATGAGCAGTTCTTC	CASSQTDRVGAYNEQFF
-	few	TRBJ2-1	TRBV28	TGTGCCAGCAGTTTCGGAGGGGGCCTTTACAATGAGCAGTTCTTC	CASSFGGGLYNEQFF
TRBD2	-	TRBJ2-5	TRBV7-3	TGTGCCAGCAGCCCTATCGGGGGGGAGACCCAGTACTTC	CASSPIGGETQYF
-	once	TRBJ2-3	TRBV6-5	TGTGCCAGCAGTGCCCCTAGTCCTCCAGATACGCAGTATTTT	CASSAPSPPDTQYF
TRBD2	-	TRBJ2-1	TRBV28	TGTGCCAGCAGTTTCCGACTAGCGGGAGGGAATGAGCAGTTCTTC	CASSFRLAGGNEQFF
TRBD1	-	TRBJ1-2	TRBV5-4	TGTGCCAGCAGCCGGACAGGCTATGGCTACACCTTC	CASSRTGYGYTF
-	few	TRBJ2-7	TRBV19	TGTGCCAGTAGTAGATCCTACGAGCAGTACTTC	CASSRSYEQYF
TRBD2	-	TRBJ2-7	TRBV30	TGTGCCTGGAGAGCAAAGTTGGGACTAGCGGGACTCTACGAGCAGTACTTC	CAWRAKLGLAGLYEQYF
-	once	TRBJ1-4	TRBV5-1	TGCGCCAGCAGCTTGGCGGGGGCGAATAATGAAAAACTGTTTTTT	CASSLAGANNEKLFF
TRBD1	-	TRBJ2-7	TRBV6-5	TGTGCCAGCAATAACAGGGGGGCAAGCCCCTACGAGCAGTACTTC	CASNNRGASPYEQYF
-	-	TRBJ2-1	TRBV5-4	TGTGCCAGCAGCTTGGCACGGAGGGGTGCGCTTACCTACAATGAGCAGTTCTTC	CASSLARRGALTYNEQFF
-	-	TRBJ1-2	TRBV10-3	TGTGCCATCAGTGGGACCGGGACATCCCTTGGCTACACCTTC	CAISGTGTSLGYTF
-	-	TRBJ1-1	TRBV10-1	TGCGCCAGCAGTGAGTCGATCATTCCAGGCACTGAAGCTTTCTTT	CASSESIIPGTEAFF
-	-	TRBJ2-3	TRBV7-3	TGTGCCAGCAGCTTAGTAGGCACAGATACGCAGTATTTT	CASSLVGTDTQYF
-	-	TRBJ2-6	TRBV27	TGTGCCAGCAGTTTAGAGGCCCGGGCGAGGCAGGCCAACGTCCTGACTTTC	CASSLEARARQANVLTF
-	-	TRBJ2-6	TRBV19	TGTGCCAGTAGTATAAGACGCTCTGGGGCCAACGTCCTGACTTTC	CASSIRRSGANVLTF
TRBD1	-	TRBJ2-7	TRBV6-9	TGTGCCAGCAGTTACTCGGACAGGGAGTGCGAGCAGTACTTC	CASSYSDRECEQYF
TRBD1	-	TRBJ2-1	TRBV15	TGTGCCACCAGCAGAGCTACAGGGGGATACAATGAGCAGTTCTTC	CATSRATGGYNEQFF
-	-	TRBJ2-3	TRBV10-2	TGCGCCAGCAGTTCCAAGGATACGCAGTATTTT	CASSSKDTQYF
-	-	TRBJ1-5	TRBV6-1	TGTGCCAGCAGCTCCCTGCCCCAGCATTTT	CASSSLPQHF
TRBD1	-	TRBJ1-1	TRBV7-3	TGTGCCAGCAGACGGGAGCTCGGGACAGGCTTTATGAACACTGAAGCTTTCTTT	CASRRELGTGFMNTEAFF
-	-	TRBJ2-2	TRBV6-1	TGTGCCGGGGCCACAACGAACACCGGGGAGCTGTTTTTT	CAGATTNTGELFF
-	-	TRBJ1-6	TRBV6-5	TGTGCCAGCAGCCGGGACGGACCCTCCAATTCACCCCTCCACTTT	CASSRDGPSNSPLHF
TRBD2	-	TRBJ2-5	TRBV4-1	TGCGCCAGCAGCCAAGGGCGACTAGCGGGCTCCCAAGAGACCCAGTACTTC	CASSQGRLAGSQETQYF
TRBD2	-	TRBJ2-7	TRBV6-5	TGTGCCAGCAGTTTTTCGGGGGGGGTTTCCTACGAGCAGTACTTC	CASSFSGGVSYEQYF
-	few	TRBJ1-1	TRBV19	TGTGCCAGCAACCACCGGGGACCGAACACTGAAGCTTTCTTT	CASNHRGPNTEAFF
-	-	TRBJ2-1	TRBV9	TGTGCCAGCAGTCTGGACGTGGAGCAGTTCTTC	CASSLDVEQFF
TRBD2	-	TRBJ2-1	TRBV5-5	TGTGCCAGCAGCCCTAGCGGGAGAGCCTCCTACAATGAGCAGTTCTTC	CASSPSGRASYNEQFF
-	-	TRBJ2-7	TRBV30	TGTGCCTGGAGTGTACGGCGGGGACAAATGAAATACGAGCAGTACTTC	CAWSVRRGQMKYEQYF
-	-	TRBJ1-6	TRBV30	TGTGCCTGGACACTAGATTCACCCCTCCACTTT	CAWTLDSPLHF
-	-	TRBJ2-3	TRBV18	TGTGCCAGCTCACCAGACTCCACAGATACGCAGTATTTT	CASSPDSTDTQYF
-	-	TRBJ1-1	TRBV6-5	TGTGCCAGCAGTTACCCCGAATCGGGCACTGAAGCTTTCTTT	CASSYPESGTEAFF
TRBD2	-	TRBJ2-2	TRBV29-1	TGCAGCGTAAGCGAGGCAGCGGGGACCGGGGAGCTGTTTTTT	CSVSEAAGTGELFF
TRBD2	-	TRBJ2-1	TRBV7-9	TGTGCCAGCAGCCTTGACCGAGGGACTAGCGTTCTGAATGAGCAGTTCTTC	CASSLDRGTSVLNEQFF
-	-	TRBJ2-3	TRBV9	TGTGCCAGCAGCGTAGCTTTAGATACGCAGTATTTT	CASSVALDTQYF